These T cell receptor beta chains were read from a single sample in a study of T cell repertoires in cytomegalovirus infection. One entry per CDR3 protein results from TCRdb running MiXCR on the reads. Among approximately 600,000 distinct CDR3 sequences listed, roughly 42% were seen once. These receptors have no known antigen. This sample comprised cultured PBMCs, obtained from culture after CMV antigen stimulation. Receptor source: a human donor in good health (CMV status not recorded). Some clones in this sample may be carry-over from other donors' samples. The CDR3 runs from the conserved cysteine through the conserved F or W. Fields, in order: clone size, V gene, D gene, J gene, CDR3 DNA, CDR3 protein. D genes are given only for firm matches. Size tells how often a clone was seen (once, few, many) or the class of an expanded clone, and some rows leave it out.

>-|TRBV12-3/TRBV12-4|TRBD2|TRBJ2-1
TGTGCCAGCAGTCATGGCCTAGCGGGGGGCAATAAGCAGTTCTTC
CASSHGLAGGNKQFF
>few|TRBV6-5|-|TRBJ2-1
TGTGCCAGCAGTTACTCGATTTACGGTTACAATGAGCAGTTCTTC
CASSYSIYGYNEQFF
>-|TRBV7-9|TRBD1|TRBJ2-7
TGTGCCAGCAGCTTGCCTAGGACAGGGGGTAACTACGAGCAGTACTTC
CASSLPRTGGNYEQYF
>-|TRBV7-8|-|TRBJ1-1
TGTGCCAGCAGCCAAACGTGGGACGGGCGGAACACTGAAGCTTTCTTT
CASSQTWDGRNTEAFF
>-|TRBV4-1|-|TRBJ2-1
TGCGCCAGCAGAAGCCAGAGCTCCTACAATGAGCAGTTCTTC
CASRSQSSYNEQFF
>few|TRBV4-3|-|TRBJ2-5
TGCGCCAGCAGCCGCGTTCAGGGGCCTTTGGAGACCCAGTACTTC
CASSRVQGPLETQYF
>many|TRBV7-2|TRBD2|TRBJ2-3
TGTGCCAGCAGCTTCGGACTAGCGGGAGATACGCAGTATTTT
CASSFGLAGDTQYF
>-|TRBV30|TRBD1|TRBJ2-7
TGTGCCTGGAGCCCCCCGGACAGGCCCTCCTACGAGCAGTACTTC
CAWSPPDRPSYEQYF
>-|TRBV5-5|-|TRBJ1-2
TGTGCCAGCAGCAGGGAGGGTGGCTATGGCTACACCTTC
CASSREGGYGYTF
>few|TRBV19|TRBD1|TRBJ1-2
TGTGCCAGCTTTATGTTGGGCAGGGGGCGGCGATATGGCTACACCTTC
CASFMLGRGRRYGYTF
>-|TRBV12-3/TRBV12-4|TRBD1|TRBJ2-3
TGTGCCAGCAGTTTAGGACAGGGACATTCCACAGATACGCAGTATTTT
CASSLGQGHSTDTQYF
>-|TRBV7-9|TRBD2|TRBJ2-5
TGTGCCAGCGAGGGACTACAAGAGACCCAGTACTTC
CASEGLQETQYF
>-|TRBV2|TRBD2|TRBJ2-3
TGTGCCAGCAGTGGAGCTAGCGGGGGTACAGATACGCAGTATTTT
CASSGASGGTDTQYF
>-|TRBV7-2|-|TRBJ2-6
TGTGCCAGCAGTTCTCGACCGGGGGGCACTGGGGCCAACGTCCTGACTTTC
CASSSRPGGTGANVLTF
>many|TRBV7-2|TRBD1|TRBJ2-5
TGTGCCAGCAGCCTGGACAGGATGAAGGAGACCCAGTACTTC
CASSLDRMKETQYF
>-|TRBV20-1|TRBD2|TRBJ2-1
TGCAGTGCCCTACTAGCGGGGCTCCCCGATGAGCAGTTCTTC
CSALLAGLPDEQFF
>-|TRBV6-2/TRBV6-3|-|TRBJ2-1
TGTGCCAGCTGTAGGGTTAGCAATGAGCAGTTCTTC
CASCRVSNEQFF
>-|TRBV12-5|-|TRBJ2-1
TGTGCTAGTGGTCCGGACCCGGGGGCATACAATGAGCAGTTCTTC
CASGPDPGAYNEQFF
>-|TRBV5-1|TRBD2|TRBJ2-1
TGCGCCAGCAGCTTCCGGGAGGGCTACAATGAGCAGTTCTTC
CASSFREGYNEQFF
>-|TRBV6-2/TRBV6-3|TRBD2|TRBJ2-1
TGTGCCAGCAGCCTGATAGCGGGACCCTACAATGAGCAGTTCTTC
CASSLIAGPYNEQFF
>many|TRBV7-2|-|TRBJ1-2
TGTGCCAGCAGCTTAGTAAGGGGTGATGGCTACACCTTC
CASSLVRGDGYTF
>-|TRBV27|TRBD1|TRBJ1-2
TGTGCCACATACGGACAGGCCCAAACTTCCGAGTATGGCTACACCTTC
CATYGQAQTSEYGYTF
>few|TRBV27|TRBD1|TRBJ1-1
TGTGCCAGCAGTTTATCGGGGGGGACAGGCATGAACACTGAAGCTTTCTTT
CASSLSGGTGMNTEAFF